A selection of T cell receptor beta chains follows, all from one sample in a study of beta chain features in type 1 diabetes. Measured with immunoSEQ multiplex PCR; TCRdb has only the in-frame clones, and not every one. The repertoire has hundreds of thousands of clones, about an eighth of them found once; the top ten carry about 0.045%. The specimen was naive CD4+ T cells from blood. All receptors come from a young woman in good health. Each CDR3 is given with its conserved first and last residue. Clone size is shown for a subset of rows, as once, few, many or a class of expanded clone.

J: TRBJ1-1; V: TRBV5-1; size: few; CDR3: CASSLVAGLNTEAFF
J: TRBJ2-1; V: TRBV19; size: NA; CDR3: CASSGALYNEQFF
J: TRBJ2-2; V: TRBV2; size: NA; CDR3: CASSVALIETGELFF
J: TRBJ2-3; V: TRBV9; size: NA; CDR3: CASSPGGRGADTQYF
J: TRBJ2-2; V: TRBV7-9; size: few; CDR3: CASIEARRLSRTGELFF
J: TRBJ2-1; V: TRBV5-1; size: few; CDR3: CASRRGTSRTDEQFF
J: TRBJ2-1; V: TRBV5-1; size: few; CDR3: CASSEDNPWDEQFF
J: TRBJ2-5; V: TRBV7-3; size: NA; CDR3: CASSSRQGLETQYF
J: TRBJ1-5; V: TRBV6-6; size: NA; CDR3: CASSYSGGVNQPQHF
J: TRBJ1-2; V: TRBV7-9; size: few; CDR3: CASSLSQLNGYTF
J: TRBJ2-1; V: TRBV7-9; size: few; CDR3: CASSFLRASFHEQFF
J: TRBJ2-5; V: TRBV7-9; size: few; CDR3: CASSHGQGTVIAETQYF
J: TRBJ2-2; V: TRBV9; size: NA; CDR3: CASSVGNRGTGELFF
J: TRBJ1-4; V: TRBV30; size: NA; CDR3: CACPLGQANEKLFF
J: TRBJ2-2; V: TRBV27; size: NA; CDR3: CASKARRLTGELFF
J: TRBJ2-5; V: TRBV7-2; size: few; CDR3: CASSLQGKETQYF
J: TRBJ2-1; V: TRBV7-9; size: NA; CDR3: CASSLERLASFSNEQFF
J: TRBJ2-7; V: TRBV12-5; size: NA; CDR3: CASGLGPSGYHEQYF
J: TRBJ2-1; V: TRBV7-2; size: few; CDR3: CASSLVGYYNEQFF
J: TRBJ2-1; V: TRBV2; size: NA; CDR3: CASTQTGLAVYNEQFF
J: TRBJ2-3; V: TRBV18; size: few; CDR3: CASSPLTGRTDTQYF
J: TRBJ2-3; V: TRBV2; size: NA; CDR3: CASSSRHSTDTQYF
J: TRBJ2-3; V: TRBV27; size: few; CDR3: CASSLGLLDTQYF
J: TRBJ2-3; V: TRBV6-1; size: NA; CDR3: CASSVRLTGGPDTQYF
J: TRBJ2-4; V: TRBV7-9; size: NA; CDR3: CASSPGTGHF
J: TRBJ2-1; V: TRBV6-5; size: NA; CDR3: CASSYISGRRNEQFF
J: TRBJ2-3; V: TRBV18; size: NA; CDR3: CASSLMDRGLKDTQYF